This T cell receptor beta chain derives from a study of blood T cell repertoires in COVID-19. About the research overall: Sites across the United States, Italy and Spain contributed samples from acute and convalescent COVID-19. PBMCs, B-cell-depleted T cells, or T cells provided the cDNA or gDNA that made up the material.

This table comes from immunoSEQ multiplex PCR, and its TCRdb copy is limited to in-frame clones, with some not included. In the table there are 150,000 to 200,000 clones, around 86% of which are singletons. V lost 6 bases and J lost 4, with 12 bases in between. The V gene's germline CDR1 is KGHSH and CDR2 LQKENI. The CDR3 is made up of 13 amino acids. The receptor was isolated from a young man with acute or convalescent COVID-19. The chain has TRBV18 and TRBJ2-5; D is possibly TRBD2 (5 bases). The sample comprised peripheral blood. The CDR3 bases are TGTGCCAGCTCGTCTGACGGAGGAGAGACCCAGTACTTC. Translated: CASSSDGGETQYF.